This T cell receptor (beta chain) was captured by sequencing in a study of OX40 agonist ivuxolimab in advanced cancers. Study-wide context: The patients' treatment was ivuxolimab, an agonistic anti-OX40 (CD134) antibody.

Blood samples were obtained at baseline, cycle 4 day 1, and cycle 7 day 1. CDR1 and CDR2 (germline): MDHEN, SYDVKM. The junction had 3 bases not matched to a gene; V was cut back by 3 bases and J by 5 bases. This CDR3 is built from 13 residues. Study observations and caveats: Certain nonresponders additionally had low normalized T-cell clonal expansion.

Regarding this clone: Its antigen remains unknown.

Sequencing was performed with immunoSEQ multiplex PCR; in TCRdb, only in-frame clones are kept and a portion is missing. The sample has under 85,000 clones, roughly 88% seen once; the top ten hold 0.45% to 0.65%. The source of this sequence is an adult with an advanced solid tumor such as melanoma, head and neck, liver or kidney cancer. The chain joins TRBV28 to TRBJ2-5, with 7 bases identical to TRBD2. Sequencing was performed on CD4+ or CD8+ T cells sorted from blood, taken in a trial of the OX40 agonist ivuxolimab. Here the CDR3 reads CASSLGGRETQYF. In DNA form, the CDR3 reads TGTGCCAGCAGTTTGGGAGGGAGGGAGACCCAGTACTTC. The variable domain in full, with the rest retrieved from reference TRBV28 and TRBJ2-5, is DVKVTQSSRYLVKRTGEKVFLECVQDMDHENMFWYRQDPGLGLRLIYFSYDVKMKEKGDIPEGYSVSREKKERFSLILESASTNQTSMYLCASSLGGRETQYFGPGTRLLVL.